This passage covers 24 T cell receptor beta chains from one sample sequenced in a study of post-analysis software for immune sequencing data. Study-wide findings and caveats: Five or six TRBV segments appeared more often in patients than in controls, and TRBV5-6, TRBV5-1 and TRBV20-1 were among these.

Their antigens are not known. The TCR beta cDNA libraries carried unique molecular identifiers. TCRdb independently ran MiXCR on the PCR reads; one entry per CDR3 protein. This table holds around 710,000 distinct CDR3 sequences, around 45% found once. Material for sequencing was blood. These receptors originate from a girl aged 10 to 17 with multiple sclerosis.

This clonotype was observed a few times. This chain uses TRBV5-1 with TRBJ2-1, with TRBD2 identical over 13 bases. The CDR3 contains 14 residues. Germline assignment: CDR1 SGHRS and CDR2 YFSETQ. Trimming cost V 0 bases and J 10 bases; bases outside gene matches: 1. CDR3 sequence reads: CASSLGTSGREQFF. The CDR3 DNA is TGCGCCAGCAGCTTGGGGACTAGCGGGAGAGAGCAGTTCTTC.

This clonotype was observed a few times. An end of the junction does not agree with germline; a read error may underlie this. The chain carries TRBV20-1 and TRBJ2-7; no clear D gene. Germline V CDR1 and CDR2: DFQATT, SNEGSKA (reference sequence). The CDR3 contains 14 residues. CDR3 nucleotide sequence: TGCAGTGCTAGAGATTCTCACAGCTCCTACAAGCAGTACTTC. Amino acid sequence: CSARDSHSSYKQYF.

This clonotype was observed a handful of times. The rearrangement uses TRBV29-1 and TRBJ2-3; 9 nucleotides line up with TRBD1. Trimming took 5 bases from V and 8 from J; bases not matched to a gene: 17. Per germline, CDR1 SQVTM and CDR2 ANQGSEA. The CDR3 spans 16 residues. CDR3 sequence (DNA): TGCAGCGTTACTCTCGCCCCGGGACAGGGACGAATTACGCAGTATTTT. This sequence encodes CSVTLAPGQGRITQYF.

The genes are TRBV4-2 and TRBJ2-1; 8 positions agree with TRBD2. Trimming at V came to 5 bases and at J to 0 bases, leaving 9 bases not matched to a gene. Germline CDR1 and CDR2: LGHNA and YNFKEQ. The CDR3 is 17 amino acids. DNA for the CDR3: TGTGCCAGCAGCGCCCTGGCGGGGGGTAGCTCCTACAATGAGCAGTTCTTC. It codes for CASSALAGGSSYNEQFF.

This clonotype was seen only a few times. The CDR3 coding sequence is TGTGCCAGCAGTCCACACGACGGGAGCAATCAGCCCCAGCATTTT. Protein sequence: CASSPHDGSNQPQHF. V is TRBV27 and J is TRBJ1-5; D unclear. CDR3 length equals 15 residues. Germline loops: CDR1 MNHEY, CDR2 SMNVEV (reference sequence). The ends were cut back, 5 bases at V and 1 base at J, with 12 bases in the middle.

The CDR3 bases are TGTGCCAGCAGCCAAGATACCCAGGGGTCCTACAATGAGCAGTTCTTC. Encoded protein: CASSQDTQGSYNEQFF. The chain combines TRBV4-2 with TRBJ2-1; maybe TRBD1 (6 bases). This CDR3 is 16 amino acids long. CDR1 and CDR2 (germline): LGHNA, YNFKEQ. Trimming took 0 bases from V and 1 from J, leaving 10 bases between them.

This clonotype was counted a few times. This chain uses TRBV2 with TRBJ2-1, with D tentatively TRBD1 (5 bases). Per germline, CDR1 SNHLY and CDR2 FYNNEI. Trimming removed 5 bases at V and 0 bases at J, with 11 bases between. This CDR3 region has 15 residues. The CDR3 DNA sequence: TGTGCCAGCAGTTGGGGCGTGACCTCCTACAATGAGCAGTTCTTC. Translated, it gives CASSWGVTSYNEQFF. The whole variable domain, remainder taken from reference TRBV2 and TRBJ2-1, is EPEVTQTPSHQVTQMGQEVILRCVPISNHLYFYWYRQILGQKVEFLVSFYNNEISEKSEIFDDQFSVERPDGSNFTLKIRSTKLEDSAMYFCASSWGVTSYNEQFFGPGTRLTVL.

V and J are TRBV10-3 and TRBJ2-1; D is uncertain. With 2 bases removed from V and 8 bases from J, the gap between germline ends came to 7 bases. This CDR3 has 12 amino acids. Germline-derived CDR1 and CDR2 are ENHRY and SYGVKD. In DNA, the CDR3 is TGTGCCATCAGTGAGGGCGGCGATGAGCAGTTCTTC. This gives the protein CAISEGGDEQFF.

The CDR3 DNA reads as TGTGCCAGCGCCTGGGGGCAGTCCTACAATGAGCAGTTCTTC. Protein product: CASAWGQSYNEQFF. This chain uses TRBV27 with TRBJ2-1; possible D gene TRBD1, 6 bases. CDR1 is MNHEY and CDR2 is SMNVEV in the germline V gene (reference sequence). This CDR3 region has 14 residues. The V end was cut by 8 bases, the J end by 1 base, with 12 bases between.

The chain combines TRBV10-3 with TRBJ1-2, with D hard to call. The V end lost 7 bases, the J end lost 0 bases, and 18 bases lay between the germline ends. Germline V CDR1 and CDR2: ENHRY, SYGVKD. This CDR3 region has 16 residues. The CDR3 spells CAITERPVNANYGYTF. The CDR3 DNA reads TGTGCCATCACCGAGCGTCCGGTAAACGCTAACTATGGCTACACCTTC.

The chain combines TRBV7-2 with TRBJ2-1, with D unclear. V gave up 5 bases and J gave up 6 bases, with 14 bases separating them. Germline CDR1 and CDR2: SGHTA and FQGNSA. The CDR3 is 14 residues long. The CDR3 DNA reads TGTGCCAGCAGCCTTCGGAACTTGGGCAATGAGCAGTTCTTC. Translated: CASSLRNLGNEQFF.

V gene TRBV5-1 combines with J gene TRBJ2-1, with D possibly TRBD1 on 6 matching bases. The CDR3 is made up of 12 amino acids. Between the trimmed V and J ends, which lost 3 bases and 8 bases, there was a span of 9 bases. Germline CDR1 and CDR2: SGHRS and YFSETQ. The CDR3 region is CASSSAGDEQFF. In nucleotides, the CDR3 is TGCGCCAGCAGCTCCGCAGGGGATGAGCAGTTCTTC. The complete variable domain, with remaining parts taken from reference TRBV5-1 and TRBJ2-1, reads KAGVTQTPRYLIKTRGQQVTLSCSPISGHRSVSWYQQTPGQGLQFLFEYFSETQRNKGNFPGRFSGRQFSNSRSEMNVSTLELGDSALYLCASSSAGDEQFFGPGTRLTVL.

This chain uses TRBV6-5 with TRBJ1-1; 10 bases align to TRBD1. The CDR3 length is 15 residues. Germline V gene data show CDR1 as MNHEY and CDR2 as SVGAGI. Trimming removed 3 bases from V and 5 bases from J; junction bases left unmatched: 6. The chain's CDR3 is CASSYRGTGVTEAFF. CDR3 nucleotide sequence: TGTGCCAGCAGTTATAGGGGGACAGGGGTAACTGAAGCTTTCTTT.

The rearrangement links TRBV7-2 to TRBJ2-7, with D perhaps matching TRBD1 (5 bases). In germline, CDR1 is SGHTA, CDR2 FQGNSA. V was shortened by 1 base and J by 2 bases, with 18 bases between the two germline ends. This CDR3 contains 17 residues. The CDR3 DNA is TGTGCCAGCAGCTTAGTACCCTCAGGGATCGGAGCCTACGAGCAGTACTTC. Amino acids: CASSLVPSGIGAYEQYF.

This CDR3 is CSAGTSGRDEQFF. DNA of the CDR3: TGCAGCGCCGGGACTAGCGGGAGAGATGAGCAGTTCTTC. The rearrangement joins TRBV29-1 to TRBJ2-1; TRBD2 aligns across 14 bases. The CDR3 length is 13 residues. The junction had 4 bases not matched to a gene; V was cut back by 7 bases and J by 8 bases. The germline V gene encodes CDR1 SQVTM and CDR2 ANQGSEA.

This chain links TRBV4-3 with TRBJ2-5; 7 bases are shared with TRBD1. Trimming removed 2 bases from V and 1 base from J; junction bases left unmatched: 7. The CDR3 spans 16 residues. Germline loops: CDR1 LGHNA, CDR2 YSLEER. The CDR3 protein is CASSQQHTGAQETQYF. The DNA of the CDR3 is TGCGCCAGCAGCCAACAGCACACAGGGGCCCAAGAGACCCAGTACTTC.

This clonotype was seen only once. The rearrangement links TRBV7-3 to TRBJ2-5, with 10 bases fitting TRBD2. V lost 3 bases to trimming and J lost 5 bases; unmatched junction nucleotides: 6. This CDR3 region has 15 residues. Looked up from germline, CDR1 is SGHTA and CDR2 is FQGTGA. CDR3 bases: TGTGCCAGCAGCTTGGGACTAGCGACTGGTGAGACCCAGTACTTC. It yields the protein CASSLGLATGETQYF.

This chain links TRBV9 with TRBJ2-1, with 9 positions matching TRBD2. V lost 0 bases to trimming and J lost 5 bases; unmatched junction nucleotides: 6. Per the germline V gene, CDR1 is SGDLS and CDR2 is YYNGEE. The CDR3 runs 16 residues. The CDR3 DNA follows: TGTGCCAGCAGCGTAGTGGCGGGAGGGGGTGACAATGAGCAGTTCTTC. The encoded protein is CASSVVAGGGDNEQFF.

V is TRBV6-5 and J is TRBJ2-7; D may be TRBD2 (5 bases). V was trimmed by 0 bases and J by 6 bases, leaving 24 bases between them. The germline V gene encodes CDR1 MNHEY and CDR2 SVGAGI. This CDR3 region has 18 residues. CDR3 sequence (DNA): TGTGCCAGCAGTTACTCGCCCCCGGGAAAACGGGATATGGGCGAGCAGTACTTC. Amino acid sequence: CASSYSPPGKRDMGEQYF.

This clonotype was found once. The rearrangement links TRBV9 to TRBJ2-6; D is ambiguous. The CDR3 has 10 residues. Trimming pared 3 bases from V and 13 bases from J, leaving 5 bases between. The germline V gene encodes CDR1 SGDLS and CDR2 YYNGEE. CDR3: CASSGSVLTF. CDR3 DNA: TGTGCCAGCAGCGGGTCTGTCCTGACTTTC.

This chain uses TRBV7-9 with TRBJ1-5; 8 bases fit TRBD1. This CDR3 has 13 residues. J lost 5 bases, V lost 4 bases, and 1 base had no gene match. Looked up from germline, CDR1 is SEHNR and CDR2 is FQNEAQ (reference sequence). CDR3 loop: CASSSTGDQPQHF. CDR3 sequence (DNA): TGTGCCAGCAGCTCGACAGGGGATCAGCCCCAGCATTTT.

The chain is built from TRBV5-1 and TRBJ1-4; the match to TRBD1 covers 8 bases. J gave up 13 bases and V 2 bases, and 13 bases lay outside the gene matches. The CDR3 consists of 15 residues. The germline V gene has CDR1 SGHRS and CDR2 YFSETQ. The CDR3 region has the DNA TGCGCCAGCAGCTTTGGCGGACAGGGCCCTGACGGACTGTTTTTT. It encodes CASSFGGQGPDGLFF. The variable domain in full, with the rest retrieved from reference TRBV5-1 and TRBJ1-4, is KAGVTQTPRYLIKTRGQQVTLSCSPISGHRSVSWYQQTPGQGLQFLFEYFSETQRNKGNFPGRFSGRQFSNSRSEMNVSTLELGDSALYLCASSFGGQGPDGLFFGSGTQLSVL.

The chain is built from TRBV5-1 and TRBJ1-1; D remains unclear. The CDR3 is 13 residues long. V dropped 7 bases and J dropped 4 bases, with 14 bases sitting between them. The germline gives CDR1 SGHRS, CDR2 YFSETQ. Written as DNA, the CDR3 is TGCGCCAGCTCAATTTCCTCGAGCACTGAAGCTTTCTTT. It is translated as CASSISSSTEAFF. The complete variable domain, with remaining parts taken from reference TRBV5-1 and TRBJ1-1, reads KAGVTQTPRYLIKTRGQQVTLSCSPISGHRSVSWYQQTPGQGLQFLFEYFSETQRNKGNFPGRFSGRQFSNSRSEMNVSTLELGDSALYLCASSISSSTEAFFGQGTRLTVV.

This clonotype was detected a few times. This sequence joins TRBV7-2 and TRBJ2-1; no clear D. The germline V gene has CDR1 SGHTA and CDR2 FQGNSA. This CDR3 is built from 16 residues. Trimming removed 2 bases at V and 3 bases at J, with 14 bases between. The CDR3 loop reads CASSLRVLRYYNEQFF. The CDR3 DNA reads as TGTGCCAGCAGCTTAAGGGTACTCCGTTACTACAATGAGCAGTTCTTC.